The 11 T cell receptor beta chains below come from one sample, sequenced in a study of shared clonotypes between healthy human individuals. The table came from immunoSEQ multiplex PCR; TCRdb's copy has only in-frame clones and leaves some out. The sample shows 2 million to 2.5 million clones, approximately 93% of them seen only once. Sequenced: naive CD4+ T cells from PBMCs. Subset in this sample: CD45RA+ positively selected. Receptors were obtained from a man aged 18 to 29 in good health. Some clones in this sample may be carry-over from other donors' samples.

V usage is TRBV19 and J usage is TRBJ2-2; either TRBD1 or TRBD2 may supply D (5 bases each). Germline CDR1 is LNHDA and CDR2 is SQIVND (reference sequence). The CDR3 contains 15 residues. Trimming removed 7 bases from V and 8 bases from J, with 20 bases in between. Here the CDR3 reads CASNYLGAVLGELFF. CDR3 nucleotides: TGTGCCAGTAACTATCTCGGGGCCGTCCTAGGGGAGCTGTTTTTT.

The chain carries TRBV5-1 and TRBJ2-7; D tentatively reads TRBD1 or TRBD2 (5 bases each). This CDR3 comprises 14 residues. With 5 bases removed from V and 0 bases from J, the gap between germline ends came to 12 bases. Germline values: CDR1 SGHRS, CDR2 YFSETQ. The CDR3: CASRGVPSSYEQYF. The CDR3 coding sequence is TGCGCCAGCAGGGGGGTACCCAGCTCCTACGAGCAGTACTTC. The variable domain in full, completed from reference TRBV5-1 and TRBJ2-7, reads KAGVTQTPRYLIKTRGQQVTLSCSPISGHRSVSWYQQTPGQGLQFLFEYFSETQRNKGNFPGRFSGRQFSNSRSEMNVSTLELGDSALYLCASRGVPSSYEQYFGPGTRLTVT.

This chain links TRBV7-9 with TRBJ1-1; TRBD1 matches at 10 bases. This CDR3 has 16 amino acids. Trimming cost V 5 bases and J 0 bases; bases outside gene matches: 6. Germline loops: CDR1 SEHNR, CDR2 FQNEAQ (reference sequence). The CDR3 protein is CASSNLGQGVNTEAFF. The CDR3 coding sequence is TGTGCCAGCAGCAACCTAGGACAGGGGGTGAACACTGAAGCTTTCTTT.

The genes are TRBV28 and TRBJ1-4; 9 positions match TRBD1. The CDR3 runs 17 residues. Germline trimming cut 7 bases from V and 0 bases from J; bases unmatched to any gene: 9. In germline, CDR1 is MDHEN, CDR2 SYDVKM. As DNA, the CDR3 is TGTGCCAGCAAAACAGGGGGCCTCGATGCAACTAATGAAAAACTGTTTTTT. Translated, it gives CASKTGGLDATNEKLFF.

This chain links TRBV30 with TRBJ1-2; TRBD1 might be the D (6 bases). Trimming removed 0 bases at V and 4 bases at J, with 12 bases between. Germline loops: CDR1 GTSNPN, CDR2 SVGIG (reference sequence). CDR3 length: 14 amino acids. In DNA form, the CDR3 reads TGTGCCTGGAGTGTACAACAGGGCCCCTATGGCTACACCTTC. This encodes CAWSVQQGPYGYTF. The full variable domain, its missing parts supplied by reference TRBV30 and TRBJ1-2, is SQTIHQWPATLVQPVGSPLSLECTVEGTSNPNLYWYRQAAGRGLQLLFYSVGIGQISSEVPQNLSASRPQDRQFILSSKKLLLSDSGFYLCAWSVQQGPYGYTFGSGTRLTVV.

The CDR3 sequence: CASSDRGPTNEKLFF. CDR3 DNA: TGTGCCAGTAGCGACAGGGGGCCAACTAATGAAAAACTGTTTTTT. This rearrangement joins TRBV19 to TRBJ1-4; 10 bases agree with TRBD1. The CDR3 sequence is 15 residues long. CDR1 is LNHDA, CDR2 SQIVND, per germline (reference sequence). V lost 6 bases, J lost 0 bases, and 1 base stayed unmatched.

V gene TRBV4-3 combines with J gene TRBJ1-2; TRBD1 agrees at 7 bases. CDR3 size: 16 residues. V shed 1 base, J shed 4 bases, and the junction held 9 bases outside the gene matches. Germline assignment: CDR1 LGHNA and CDR2 YSLEER. The CDR3 DNA reads as TGCGCCAGCAGCCAAGGTTACGCAGGGGGTATCTATGGCTACACCTTC. The encoded protein is CASSQGYAGGIYGYTF.

V gene TRBV27 combines with J gene TRBJ2-7; 11 nucleotides align to TRBD2. This CDR3 region has 14 residues. J gave up 5 bases and V 5 bases, and 5 bases lay outside the gene matches. Germline CDR1 reads MNHEY; CDR2 reads SMNVEV (reference sequence). In DNA form, the CDR3 reads TGTGCCAGCAGTCCCAGACTAGCGGGAAACGAGCAGTACTTC. Translating it yields CASSPRLAGNEQYF.

This chain links TRBV9 with TRBJ2-7, with unresolved D. Germline lookup yields CDR1 SGDLS and CDR2 YYNGEE. There are 11 residues in the CDR3. Trimming removed 3 bases from V and 4 bases from J, with 5 bases in between. CDR3 protein: CASSATYEQYF. The CDR3 bases are TGTGCCAGCAGCGCAACATACGAGCAGTACTTC.

The chain is built from TRBV9 and TRBJ2-3; TRBD2 aligns across 12 bases. V was pared by 0 bases and J by 4 bases, with 3 bases of the junction left unmatched. The V gene's germline CDR1 is SGDLS and CDR2 YYNGEE. CDR3 length: 16 residues. In DNA form, the CDR3 reads TGTGCCAGCAGCGTAGGACTAGCGGGAGCGCCAGATACGCAGTATTTT. It codes for CASSVGLAGAPDTQYF.

Regarding this clone: A much larger clonotype is one base distant, so this may be a read error. V gene TRBV9 combines with J gene TRBJ1-5; no clear D gene. V shed 0 bases and J shed 1 base, with 2 bases lying between them. Germline V gives CDR1 SGDLS, CDR2 YYNGEE. CDR3 length: 13 residues. CDR3 sequence reads: CASSVESNQPQHF. The CDR3 DNA follows: TGTGCCAGCAGCGTAGAAAGCAATCAGCCCCAGCATTTT. The entire variable domain, with the rest obtained from reference TRBV9 and TRBJ1-5, is as follows: DSGVTQTPKHLITATGQRVTLRCSPRSGDLSVYWYQQSLDQGLQFLIQYYNGEERAKGNILERFSAQQFPDLHSELNLSSLELGDSALYFCASSVESNQPQHFGDGTRLSIL.